This paragraph reports one T cell receptor beta chain. This receptor's antigen is unknown. No base-level quality is on record; no much larger clone is a single base apart. The CDR3 regions of human TCRbeta chains were analyzed by immunosequencing. The source study handled its data this way. Repertoire TCRs were matched against a reference library of SARS-CoV-2-specific TCRs generated with the MIRA antigen-specificity platform. Breadth was defined as the fraction of unique TCRs that were SARS-CoV-2-associated, and depth was defined as the fraction of total T cells that were SARS-CoV-2-associated. Using the MIRA data, every spike-specific TCR was mapped to the spike region that the TCR reacted to and assigned to either a CD4 or a CD8 class. Log10-transformed breadth and depth values were compared by one-way ANOVA with Sidak's multiple comparisons tests. What TCRdb holds here is the immuneACCESS table cut down to in-frame rearrangements. Part of the clones is not present; checked against another copy, under half of the missing clones reflect an unresolved V gene, and the others are unexplained. That table gives V, J and clone size, and the DNA gave D and trimming. The sample table lists 95,000 to 150,000 clones, roughly 88% of them with a count of one. Less than 10% of the sample goes to the ten largest clones.

The time point label, read with the paper, signifies: baseline before first vaccination. Vaccinee samples came from UK trials COV001 and COV002, including a single-blind randomized controlled phase 2/3 trial of AZD1222 (ChAdOx1 nCoV-19) in healthy adults. Trial participant PBMC samples were collected at day 0 and day 28 after the second dose for TCRbeta chain sequencing. This record comes from a study of T cell responses to AZD1222 COVID-19 vaccine listed by TCRdb under 2021. For the study in its entirety: AZD1222 recipients given second doses at about 4 weeks or at about 12 weeks were pooled, since spike-specific TCR depth and breadth were not found to differ between the two schedules. Trial participants were enrolled by age into subgroups of 18-55, 56-69 and 70-plus years, and about 150, 27 and 61 TCR-sequenced participants, respectively, were included in these subgroups. A total of 233 trial participants underwent TCR sequencing, of whom some 210 received two doses of AZD1222 and some 25 received two doses of the MenACWY control vaccine. Study-level results and caveats: The vaccine-associated CD4 TCRs covered the entire spike protein, and the dominant responses fell in regions 160-218 and 743-854. Reportedly, close to half of the unique spike-specific TCRs recognized epitopes lying outside the regions that are mutated in the B.1.351 and B.1.1.7 variants. Because no day 14 peak-response samples were available, repertoires were characterized only after the peak T cell response. Conclusions about previously exposed vaccinees were limited because only a handful of AZD1222 recipients were SARS-CoV-2 seropositive at baseline. Participants were mostly white British, with more females than males. The authors suggested clonal diversity may have been underestimated. After two AZD1222 doses, both the breadth and the depth of spike-specific TCRs were significantly higher than at day 0 and than in MenACWY recipients. In the small 56-69-year group, the increase in depth fell short of significance, most likely because of low power.

This specimen consisted of peripheral blood, obtained on day 0 of AZD1222 vaccination. This sequence originates from an adult in good health.

The nucleotide sequence reads TGTGCCAGCAGCTTGGGTCGATCTAATGAGCAGTTCTTC. Its protein reads: CASSLGRSNEQFF. The sequence joins TRBV7-2 to TRBJ2-1, with the D gene not confidently named. In the germline V gene, CDR1 corresponds to SGHTA and CDR2 to FQGNSA. The V and J ends are trimmed by 3 bases and 7 bases, leaving 10 bases between them. From the cysteine up to the phenylalanine, the CDR3 has a length of 13 residues. Of all the DNA, just the CDR3 is kept, 39 bases in frame from base 1.